This TCR beta chain was obtained from a study of identical twins. Trimming cost V 1 base and J 7 bases, with 13 bases left between them. From germline, CDR1 is SQVTM and CDR2 ANQGSEA. The CDR3 extends over 13 amino acids. MiXCR was run by TCRdb on the 5' RACE reads, yielding one entry per CDR3 protein. The table records hundreds of thousands of distinct CDR3 sequences, approximately 22% of them present only once. About this clonotype itself: Its antigen is still unknown.

General study findings and limits: In cord blood, abundant beta clonotypes had fewer insertions; memory showed no trend.

No donor was unhealthy or non-Caucasian. These data were also filed under a second study, of T cells expressing NK-cell markers. Per that study: Cells sorted as CD3+CD56+NKG2C+, CD3+CD56+NKG2C- and CD3+CD56-NKG2C+ T cells supplied the TCR beta repertoires. There were seven HCMV-seropositive donors and one seronegative donor among the eight sequenced.

V gene TRBV29-1 combines with J gene TRBJ1-1; D is possibly TRBD1 (5 bases). This sequence was found in a woman between 18 and 30 years old in good health. Sequenced: PBMCs. The CDR3: CSVEVRGRNEAFF. The CDR3, as DNA: TGCAGCGTTGAAGTACGGGGGAGGAATGAAGCTTTCTTT.